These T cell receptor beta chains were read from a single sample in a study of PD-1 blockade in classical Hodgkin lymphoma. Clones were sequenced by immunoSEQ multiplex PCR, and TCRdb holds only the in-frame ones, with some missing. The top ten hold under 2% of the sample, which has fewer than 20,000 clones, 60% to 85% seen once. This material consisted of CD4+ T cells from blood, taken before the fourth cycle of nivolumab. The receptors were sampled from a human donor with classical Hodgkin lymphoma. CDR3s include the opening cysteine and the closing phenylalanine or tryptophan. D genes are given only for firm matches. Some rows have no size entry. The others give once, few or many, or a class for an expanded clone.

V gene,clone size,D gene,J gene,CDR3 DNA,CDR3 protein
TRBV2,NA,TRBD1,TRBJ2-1,TGTGCCAGCAGTGAGAGGGGGGTCGGGACAGGGAAGTGGGTTGAGCAGTTCTTC,CASSERGVGTGKWVEQFF
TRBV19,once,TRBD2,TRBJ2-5,TGTGCCAGTAGTCCCGGGACTAGCGGGAGCGGAGAGACCCAGTACTTC,CASSPGTSGSGETQYF
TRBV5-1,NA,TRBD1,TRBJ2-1,TGCGCCAGCAGCTTAGGACAGGAGTACAATGAGCAGTTCTTC,CASSLGQEYNEQFF
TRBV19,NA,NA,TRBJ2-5,TGTGCCAGTAGCGATAGCGGAGCCAGGGAGACCCAGTACTTC,CASSDSGARETQYF
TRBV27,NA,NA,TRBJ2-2,TGTGCCAGCAGTTATAGGAGTCGTGGGTCAGGGTCCCAAGGCGGGGAGCTGTTTTTT,CASSYRSRGSGSQGGELFF
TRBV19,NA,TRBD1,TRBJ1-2,TGTGCCAGTAGAGGACAGGGGGCTAGGTCGGGCTACACCTTC,CASRGQGARSGYTF
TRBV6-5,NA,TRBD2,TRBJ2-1,TGTGCCAGCAGTTACCCGGGGACTAGCGGGAGGACTGAGCAGTTCTTC,CASSYPGTSGRTEQFF
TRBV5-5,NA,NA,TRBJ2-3,TGTGCCAGCAGCCGCCTAGCAGGCGATACGCAGTATTTT,CASSRLAGDTQYF
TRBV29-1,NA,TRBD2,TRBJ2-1,TGCAGCGTTGAGGGGACTAGCGGGAGTAAGCAGTTCTTC,CSVEGTSGSKQFF
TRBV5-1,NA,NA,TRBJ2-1,TGCGCCAGCAGCCCTGAGCCGAAGACCTACAATGAGCAGTTCTTC,CASSPEPKTYNEQFF
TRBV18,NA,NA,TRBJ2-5,TGTGCCAGCTCACCGGGCCAAGAGACCCAGTACTTC,CASSPGQETQYF
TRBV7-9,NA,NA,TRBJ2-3,TGTGCCAGCAGCTTTCGGCTCTCTAGCACAGATACGCAGTATTTT,CASSFRLSSTDTQYF
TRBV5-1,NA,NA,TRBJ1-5,TGCGCCAGCAGCTTGGACATTTCCCAGCCCCAGCATTTT,CASSLDISQPQHF
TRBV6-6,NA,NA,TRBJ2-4,TGTGCCAGCCGCGACGCCAAAAACATTCAGTACTTC,CASRDAKNIQYF